The count of the clone carrying this T cell receptor beta chain is one. Its antigen is currently unknown. One end of the junction does not line up with germline, which may come from a read error. The data were obtained in a study of blood T cells in healthy people across ages. Next came a second PCR, run for roughly 6 to 11 cycles, which used a sample-barcoded 5' primer along with a J-beta primer mix. Through a template-switch adaptor with 12 random nucleotides, each cDNA molecule received a tag. MiXCR, run by TCRdb on the 5' RACE reads, gives a single entry per CDR3 protein. The sample contains approximately 1,000,000 distinct CDR3 sequences, 35% to 55% of which appear only once. Per the germline V gene, CDR1 is MNHNS and CDR2 is SASEGT. CDR3 length equals 17 residues. Findings and caveats of the study: Because donor CMV status was unknown, expanded clonotype changes were possibly confounded. In older individuals, TCR beta diversity per million T cells was lower, falling roughly linearly with age.

The TCR sequence derives from a woman aged 55-69 years in good health. The chain combines TRBV6-1 with TRBJ2-3, with 9 bases that match TRBD1. Sample: blood. CDR3 sequence reads: CASSRPTGTGNTDTRYF. CDR3 DNA sequence: TGTGCCAGCAGCCGACCTACCGGGACAGGGAACACAGATACGCGGTATTTT.